This T cell receptor beta chain was found in a study of blood T cells in healthy people across ages. Study-wide points: Unsorted PBMCs ruled out conclusive naive versus antigen-experienced comparison. CMV status of donors was not determined, possibly confounding expanded clonotype changes. Measured against age, TCR beta diversity per million T cells decreased in a roughly linear manner. A strong correlation was seen between TCR beta diversity and naive T cell percentage.

This CDR3 is built from 13 residues. CDR1 is DFQATT and CDR2 is SNEGSKA in the germline V gene (reference sequence). V was pared by 8 bases and J by 6 bases, with 17 bases between. This clonotype is a singleton in its sample. Its cognate antigen is unknown. Primed by a sample-barcoded 5' primer and a J-beta primer mix, a second PCR proceeded for roughly 6 to 12 cycles. TCRdb re-called the 5' RACE reads through MiXCR, storing one row per CDR3 protein. This table holds about 1.5 million distinct CDR3 sequences, 42% found once. This clonotype was obtained from a woman between 18 and 29 years old in good health. This chain links TRBV20-1 with TRBJ2-1; D might be TRBD1 or TRBD2, each matching 7 bases. The sequenced sample consisted of blood. The CDR3 reads CSSGTDTCNEQFF. CDR3 in DNA: TGCAGTAGCGGGACAGATACCTGCAATGAGCAGTTCTTC.